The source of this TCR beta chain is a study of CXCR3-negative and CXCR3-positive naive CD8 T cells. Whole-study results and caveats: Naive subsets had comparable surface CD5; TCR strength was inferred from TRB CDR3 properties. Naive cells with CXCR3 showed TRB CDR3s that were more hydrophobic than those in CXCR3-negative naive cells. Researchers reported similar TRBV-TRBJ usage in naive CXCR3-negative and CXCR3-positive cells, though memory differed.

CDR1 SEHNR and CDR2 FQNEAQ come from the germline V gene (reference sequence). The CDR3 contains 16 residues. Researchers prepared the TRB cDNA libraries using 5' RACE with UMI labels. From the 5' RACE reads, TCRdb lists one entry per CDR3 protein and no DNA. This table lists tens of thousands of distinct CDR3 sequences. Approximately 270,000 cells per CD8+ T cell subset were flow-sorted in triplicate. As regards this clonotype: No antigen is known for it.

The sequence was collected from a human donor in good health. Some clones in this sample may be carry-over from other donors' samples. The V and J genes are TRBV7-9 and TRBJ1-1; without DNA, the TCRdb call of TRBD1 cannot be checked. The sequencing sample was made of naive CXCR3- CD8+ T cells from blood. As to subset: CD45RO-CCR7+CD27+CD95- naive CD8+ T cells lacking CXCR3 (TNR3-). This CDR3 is CASSRLGQNMNTEAFF.